Below are 14 T cell receptor beta chains sequenced from a single sample in a study of shared clonotypes between healthy human individuals. Assay used: immunoSEQ multiplex PCR; TCRdb lists only in-frame clones, some missing. The sample consists of 2.5 million or so clones, approximately 94% of them appearing once. The sequenced material came from naive CD4+ T cells sorted from blood. The subset was: CD45RA+ positively selected. The receptors were sampled from a man aged 18 to 30 in good health.

The genes are TRBV7-2 and TRBJ2-2; D may be TRBD1 (6 bases). The V gene lost 5 bases and the J gene lost 4 bases, with 17 bases spanning the gap. From germline, CDR1 is SGHTA and CDR2 FQGNSA. This CDR3 is built from 16 residues. The CDR3 loop reads CASSGGPGRGTGELFF. The CDR3 DNA reads TGTGCCAGCAGCGGGGGCCCAGGGCGAGGCACCGGGGAGCTGTTTTTT.

The chain joins TRBV6-1 to TRBJ2-7, with TRBD2 matching over 12 bases. Per the germline V gene, CDR1 is MNHNS and CDR2 is SASEGT. The CDR3 is made up of 15 amino acids. The V and J ends lost 4 bases and 3 bases, in that order; junction bases with no gene match: 4. The CDR3 loop is CASSATSGGFYEQYF. The CDR3 DNA reads as TGTGCCAGCAGTGCGACTAGCGGGGGATTCTACGAGCAGTACTTC.

The rearrangement joins TRBV19 to TRBJ1-4; TRBD1 agrees at 8 bases. CDR3 size: 15 residues. From germline, CDR1 is LNHDA and CDR2 SQIVND (reference sequence). J lost 8 bases, V lost 5 bases, and 10 bases had no gene match. As DNA, the CDR3 is TGTGCCAGTAGTTCTTCAGGGGGCGGCTGGGAAAAACTGTTTTTT. This gives the protein CASSSSGGGWEKLFF.

The genes are TRBV10-3 and TRBJ2-7, with TRBD1 identical over 9 bases. The V gene's germline CDR1 is ENHRY and CDR2 SYGVKD. The CDR3 covers 16 residues. V trimming: 0 bases; J trimming: 6 bases; junction bases outside the gene matches: 9. CDR3 sequence (DNA): TGTGCCATCAGTGAGTCGACAGGGGGGATCTATGGCGAGCAGTACTTC. Amino acids: CAISESTGGIYGEQYF.

CDR3: CASSLAVTGGGEYGYTF. Here the CDR3 DNA reads TGTGCCAGCAGCTTAGCGGTGACAGGGGGCGGAGAATATGGCTACACCTTC. The chain combines TRBV7-8 with TRBJ1-2, with 10 bases aligning to TRBD1. CDR3 length equals 17 residues. Trimming cost V 0 bases and J 5 bases; bases outside gene matches: 9. The V gene's germline CDR1 is SGHVS and CDR2 FQNEAQ.

The chain has TRBV9 and TRBJ1-1, with 7 bases lining up with TRBD1. V dropped 0 bases and J dropped 5; count of bases not matched to a gene: 10. The germline V gene has CDR1 SGDLS and CDR2 YYNGEE. This CDR3 has 16 residues. The CDR3 sequence: CASSVEGTALGTEAFF. DNA of the CDR3: TGTGCCAGCAGCGTAGAGGGGACAGCCCTAGGGACTGAAGCTTTCTTT.

In nucleotides, the CDR3 is TGCGCCAGCAGGGACGAATACGAGCAGTACTTC. Its translation: CASRDEYEQYF. V is TRBV5-1 and J is TRBJ2-7, with D unclear. CDR1 SGHRS and CDR2 YFSETQ come from the germline V gene. Trimming took off 5 bases at V and 4 bases at J, with 7 bases between the two ends. This CDR3 contains 11 residues.

V usage is TRBV9 and J usage is TRBJ2-5, with D possibly being TRBD1 or TRBD2 (5 bases each). The CDR3 runs to 14 residues. Germline V gene lookup returns CDR1 SGDLS and CDR2 YYNGEE. The germline V and J ends were trimmed by 4 bases and 5 bases, with 15 bases remaining between them. Here the CDR3 DNA reads TGTGCCAGCAGCCCGCAGGGAGTTGGGGAGACCCAGTACTTC. It yields the protein CASSPQGVGETQYF.

The V call is TRBV11-2, the J call TRBJ1-6; D is perhaps TRBD1 (5 bases). Trimming took 10 bases from V and 6 from J, leaving 16 bases between them. The CDR3 covers 14 residues. The V gene's germline CDR1 is SGHAT and CDR2 FQNNGV. For the CDR3, the DNA is TGTGCCACCGCCCCAGGGTTCCCTAATTCACCCCTCCACTTT. Translated: CATAPGFPNSPLHF.

V and J are TRBV9 and TRBJ1-4; 10 bases fit TRBD1. The CDR3 is 17 residues long. V lost 0 bases to trimming and J lost 10 bases; unmatched junction nucleotides: 12. CDR1 SGDLS and CDR2 YYNGEE come from the germline V gene. The CDR3 sequence: CASSVGSGQGSIGKLFF. CDR3 bases: TGTGCCAGCAGCGTAGGGTCGGGACAGGGGTCAATCGGAAAACTGTTTTTT.

The V and J genes are TRBV30 and TRBJ2-2, with unresolved D. The ends were cut back, 3 bases at V and 13 bases at J, with 9 bases in the middle. This CDR3 contains 10 residues. CDR1 is GTSNPN and CDR2 is SVGIG in the germline V gene (reference sequence). The CDR3 is CAWRHVGLFF. In DNA form, the CDR3 reads TGTGCCTGGAGACACGTGGGGCTGTTTTTT. Supplemented by reference TRBV30 and TRBJ2-2, the full variable domain reads SQTIHQWPATLVQPVGSPLSLECTVEGTSNPNLYWYRQAAGRGLQLLFYSVGIGQISSEVPQNLSASRPQDRQFILSSKKLLLSDSGFYLCAWRHVGLFFGEGSRLTVL.

V is TRBV29-1 and J is TRBJ2-1, with 13 bases lining up with TRBD2. CDR3 length: 18 residues. The germline gives CDR1 SQVTM, CDR2 ANQGSEA. J lost 0 bases, V lost 2 bases, and 7 bases had no gene match. The CDR3 coding sequence is TGCAGCGTTGAATCGACTAGCGGGGGGTCTAGCTCCTACAATGAGCAGTTCTTC. Its translation is CSVESTSGGSSSYNEQFF.

In the case of this clone: The junction differs from germline at one of its ends, possibly a read error. This chain uses TRBV18 with TRBJ2-5, with D possibly being TRBD1 (6 bases). TRBJ2-7 explains the end of the DNA better; the J call may be wrong. The CDR3 is 14 amino acids. The germline V gene encodes CDR1 KGHSH and CDR2 LQKENI. The CDR3 region has the DNA TGTGCCAACTCACGTTCAGGGGACTCCTACGAGCAGTACTTC. Protein: CANSRSGDSYEQYF.

The V and J genes are TRBV7-6 and TRBJ1-5; TRBD1 agrees at 8 bases. The V and J ends lost 5 bases and 4 bases, in that order; junction bases with no gene match: 4. Germline V gene lookup returns CDR1 SGHVS and CDR2 FNYEAQ. The CDR3 covers 14 residues. The DNA for the CDR3 is TGTGCCAGCAGCCCGGGGACAGGAAATCAGCCCCAGCATTTT. The encoded protein is CASSPGTGNQPQHF.